This entry concerns a single T cell receptor (beta chain). What it recognizes is unknown. The data originate from a study of beta chain features in type 1 diabetes. Study observations and caveats: In the patient group, naive, central memory and Treg TCRB repertoires seemed more alike than in the healthy donor group.

Every isolated RNA sample was fully reverse transcribed, so sequencing captured expressed TCRB transcripts. Method: immunoSEQ multiplex PCR; TCRdb's copy keeps in-frame clones and lacks some. The data contain some 150,000 clones, around a tenth of them singletons. This TCR came from a woman aged 35 to 49 in good health. The sample comprised central memory CD4+ T cells from blood.

CDR3 sequence reads: CASSVSRGIEAFF. The CDR3 nucleotides are TGCGCCAGCAGCGTCTCCAGGGGAATTGAAGCTTTCTTT. The chain employs TRBV4-1 and TRBJ1-1; tentative D call: TRBD1 (6 bases). Between the trimmed V and J ends, which lost 5 bases and 7 bases, there was a span of 14 bases. The V gene's germline CDR1 is MGHRA and CDR2 YSYEKL. CDR3 length: 13 residues.